The clone carrying this T cell receptor (beta chain) was seen a handful of times. TCRdb reprocessed the 5' RACE reads via MiXCR and lists one record per CDR3 protein. The sample consists of about 470,000 distinct CDR3 sequences, approximately 24% of them appearing once. The CDR3 runs to 13 residues. V lost 0 bases to trimming and J lost 4 bases, with 7 bases between them. Germline V gives CDR1 SGHRS, CDR2 YFSETQ. These data are taken from a study of identical twins. These data were also reused for a study on T cells expressing NK-cell markers. This second report adds: The leading position in the CD3+CD56-NKG2C+ fraction of several donors also went to these clonotypes.

Sequences were obtained from CD4+ T cells sorted from blood. The chain is built from TRBV5-1 and TRBJ2-5; D may match TRBD1 or TRBD2 (5 bases each). The receptor comes from a woman between 18 and 30 years old in good health. The CDR3 spells CASSLAGPETQYF. In DNA form, the CDR3 reads TGCGCCAGCAGCTTGGCGGGGCCAGAGACCCAGTACTTC.